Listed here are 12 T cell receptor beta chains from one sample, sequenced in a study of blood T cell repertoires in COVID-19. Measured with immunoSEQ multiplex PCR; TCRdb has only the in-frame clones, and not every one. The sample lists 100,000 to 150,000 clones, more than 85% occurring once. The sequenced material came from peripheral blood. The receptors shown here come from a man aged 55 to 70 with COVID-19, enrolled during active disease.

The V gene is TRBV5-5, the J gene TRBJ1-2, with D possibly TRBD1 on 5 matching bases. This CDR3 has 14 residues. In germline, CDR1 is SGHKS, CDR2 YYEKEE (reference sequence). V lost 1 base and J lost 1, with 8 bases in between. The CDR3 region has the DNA TGTGCCAGCAGCTTGTCGACAGTTAACTATGGCTACACCTTC. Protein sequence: CASSLSTVNYGYTF.

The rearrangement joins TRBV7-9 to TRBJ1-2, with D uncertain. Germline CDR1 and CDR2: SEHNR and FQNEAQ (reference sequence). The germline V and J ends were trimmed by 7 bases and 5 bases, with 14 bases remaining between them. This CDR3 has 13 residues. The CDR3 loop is CASTLDAKYGYTF. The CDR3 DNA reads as TGTGCCAGCACTTTGGACGCGAAGTATGGCTACACCTTC.

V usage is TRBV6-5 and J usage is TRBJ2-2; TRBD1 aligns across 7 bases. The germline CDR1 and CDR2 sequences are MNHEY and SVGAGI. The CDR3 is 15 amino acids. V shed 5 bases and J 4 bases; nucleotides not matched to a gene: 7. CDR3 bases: TGTGCCAGCAGTACTACAGGGGCGGGCACCGGGGAGCTGTTTTTT. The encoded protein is CASSTTGAGTGELFF.

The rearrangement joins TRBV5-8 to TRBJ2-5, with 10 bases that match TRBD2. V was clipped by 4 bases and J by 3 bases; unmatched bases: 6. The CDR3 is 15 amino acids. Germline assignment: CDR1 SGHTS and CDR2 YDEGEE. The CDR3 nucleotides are TGTGCCAGCAGCCCGGGACTAGCGCTTAAAGAGACCCAGTACTTC. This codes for CASSPGLALKETQYF.

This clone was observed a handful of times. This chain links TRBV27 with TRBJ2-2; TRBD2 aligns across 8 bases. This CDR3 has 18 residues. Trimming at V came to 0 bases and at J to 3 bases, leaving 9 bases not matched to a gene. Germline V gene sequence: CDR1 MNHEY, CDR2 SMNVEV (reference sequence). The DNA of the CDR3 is TGTGCCAGCAGTTTATCGTACCCGGGGGGGCAATACACCGGGGAGCTGTTTTTT. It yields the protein CASSLSYPGGQYTGELFF.

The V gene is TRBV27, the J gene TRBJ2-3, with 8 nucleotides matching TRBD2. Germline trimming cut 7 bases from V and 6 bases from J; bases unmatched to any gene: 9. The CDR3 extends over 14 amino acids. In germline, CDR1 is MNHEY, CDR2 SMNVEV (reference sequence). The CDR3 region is CASTGGGPVDTQYF. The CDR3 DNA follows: TGTGCCAGCACCGGGGGGGGGCCGGTTGATACGCAGTATTTT.

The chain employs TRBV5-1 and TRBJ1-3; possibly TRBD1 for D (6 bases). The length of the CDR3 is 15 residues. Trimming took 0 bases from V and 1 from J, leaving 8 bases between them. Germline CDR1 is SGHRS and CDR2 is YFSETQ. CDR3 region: CASSLDGTSGNTIYF. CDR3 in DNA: TGCGCCAGCAGCTTGGATGGGACATCTGGAAACACCATATATTTT.

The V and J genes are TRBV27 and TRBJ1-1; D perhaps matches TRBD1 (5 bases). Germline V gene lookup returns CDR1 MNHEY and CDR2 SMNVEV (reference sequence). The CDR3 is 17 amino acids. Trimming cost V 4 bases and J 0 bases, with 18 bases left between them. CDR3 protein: CASSSPLPTEMNTEAFF. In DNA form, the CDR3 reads TGTGCCAGCAGTTCGCCCCTCCCGACAGAGATGAACACTGAAGCTTTCTTT.

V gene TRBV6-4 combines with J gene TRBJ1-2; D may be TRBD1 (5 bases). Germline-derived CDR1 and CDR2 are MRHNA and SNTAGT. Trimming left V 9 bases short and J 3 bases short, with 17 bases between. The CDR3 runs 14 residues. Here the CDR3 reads CASTRDYGDYGYTF. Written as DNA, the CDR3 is TGTGCCAGTACCCGGGACTATGGGGACTATGGCTACACCTTC.

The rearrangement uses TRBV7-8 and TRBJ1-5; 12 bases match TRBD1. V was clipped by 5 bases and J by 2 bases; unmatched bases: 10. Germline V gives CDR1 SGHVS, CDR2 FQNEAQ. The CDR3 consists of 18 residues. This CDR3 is CASSPTGQGARGNQPQHF. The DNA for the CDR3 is TGTGCCAGCAGCCCCACGGGACAGGGGGCTCGGGGCAATCAGCCCCAGCATTTT.

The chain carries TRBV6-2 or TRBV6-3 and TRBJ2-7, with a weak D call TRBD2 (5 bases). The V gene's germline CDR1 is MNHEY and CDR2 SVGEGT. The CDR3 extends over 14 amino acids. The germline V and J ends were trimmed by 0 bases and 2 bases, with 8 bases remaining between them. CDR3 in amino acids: CASSYSYGTYEQYF. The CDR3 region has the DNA TGTGCCAGCAGTTACTCGTACGGGACCTACGAGCAGTACTTC.

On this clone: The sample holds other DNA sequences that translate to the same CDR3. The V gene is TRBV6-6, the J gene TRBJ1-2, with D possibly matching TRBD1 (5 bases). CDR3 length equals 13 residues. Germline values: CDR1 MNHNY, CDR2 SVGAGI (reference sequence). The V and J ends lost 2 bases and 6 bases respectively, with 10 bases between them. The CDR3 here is CASSYLQGDGYTF. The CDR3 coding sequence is TGTGCCAGCAGTTACCTTCAGGGCGATGGCTACACCTTC.